One sample yielded the 32 T cell receptor beta chains listed below, sequenced in a study of post-analysis software for immune sequencing data. Overall study results and limits: Among 5 or 6 TRBV segments more frequent in patients than controls were TRBV5-6, TRBV5-1 and TRBV20-1.

These receptors have no identified antigens. Researchers reported that TCR beta cDNA libraries carried unique molecular identifiers. One entry per CDR3 protein, called by TCRdb with MiXCR from the PCR reads. The sample consists of some 370,000 distinct CDR3 sequences, 30% to 45% of them appearing once. Sequencing was carried out using blood. The receptors derive from a girl aged 10 to 17 with multiple sclerosis.

This chain connects TRBV20-1 to TRBJ2-7; either TRBD1 or TRBD2 may fit D (6 bases each). CDR1 and CDR2 (germline): DFQATT, SNEGSKA (reference sequence). This CDR3 is 12 amino acids long. The V end was cut by 6 bases, the J end by 3 bases, with 12 bases between. The CDR3 DNA follows: TGCAGTGCCGCTGAGGGGGGCTACGAGCAGTACTTC. Protein sequence: CSAAEGGYEQYF.

The chain combines TRBV6-2 or TRBV6-3 with TRBJ2-3, with D hard to call. The CDR3 consists of 13 residues. The germline CDR1 and CDR2 sequences are MNHEY and SVGEGT. Trimming left V 4 bases short and J 5 bases short, with 10 bases between. DNA of the CDR3: TGTGCCAGCAGTTCGGTCCCCCGAGATACGCAGTATTTT. Its protein product is CASSSVPRDTQYF.

This clonotype was counted a few times. J is TRBJ2-1 and V is TRBV7-2; D is possibly TRBD1 (6 bases). This CDR3 has 14 amino acids. Trimming shortened V by 8 bases and J by 5 bases, and 16 bases separated the two germline ends. Germline V gene lookup returns CDR1 SGHTA and CDR2 FQGNSA. The CDR3 DNA is TGTGCCAGCCGCCGACAGGTGGGGGACAATGAGCAGTTCTTC. This gives the protein CASRRQVGDNEQFF.

The CDR3 spells CATGTVDYNSNQPQHF. The CDR3 DNA reads TGTGCCACCGGGACCGTGGATTACAACAGCAATCAGCCCCAGCATTTT. The chain uses TRBV10-3 and TRBJ1-5; maybe TRBD1 (5 bases). The CDR3 is made up of 16 amino acids. V lost 10 bases and J 1 base, leaving 20 bases between the germline ends. Looked up from germline, CDR1 is ENHRY and CDR2 is SYGVKD.

This clonotype was seen a few times. The J gene is TRBJ2-3, the V gene TRBV20-1; 12 bases align to TRBD2. Per the germline V gene, CDR1 is DFQATT and CDR2 is SNEGSKA (reference sequence). V was clipped by 6 bases and J by 8 bases; unmatched bases: 12. The CDR3 extends over 15 amino acids. The CDR3 DNA is TGCAGTGCCGCGCGGACTAGCGGGGCCCCGGGTACGCAGTATTTT. This encodes CSAARTSGAPGTQYF.

This chain joins TRBV6-5 and TRBJ1-1; no clear D gene. Germline lookup yields CDR1 MNHEY and CDR2 SVGAGI. The CDR3 is 12 amino acids. V lost 6 bases, J lost 4 bases, and 9 bases lay in between. CDR3 protein: CASREWGTEAFF. The CDR3 coding sequence is TGTGCCAGCAGGGAGTGGGGCACTGAAGCTTTCTTT.

This clonotype was recorded a few times. This rearrangement joins TRBV11-3 to TRBJ2-3; D might be TRBD2 (5 bases). Trimming stripped 3 bases from V and 6 bases from J, with 10 bases between. This CDR3 comprises 13 residues. CDR1 and CDR2 (germline): SGHNT, YENEEA. In DNA, the CDR3 is TGTGCCAGCAGCTTGCTAGCTTCGGATACGCAGTATTTT. This gives the protein CASSLLASDTQYF.

The gene calls are TRBV18 and TRBJ1-1, with D unclear. V lost 5 bases to trimming and J lost 3 bases, with 10 bases between them. Germline lookup yields CDR1 KGHSH and CDR2 LQKENI. The CDR3 length is 13 residues. The CDR3 reads CASSTEGYTEAFF. In nucleotides, the CDR3 is TGTGCCAGCTCAACTGAGGGCTACACTGAAGCTTTCTTT.

This rearrangement joins TRBV6-1 to TRBJ2-5; D is undetermined. The CDR3 has 15 residues. V lost 1 base, J lost 4 bases, and 13 bases lay in between. Germline CDR1 is MNHNS and CDR2 is SASEGT. CDR3 nucleotide sequence: TGTGCCAGCAGTGAAGAGATACTGACCCCAGAGACCCAGTACTTC. Translated, it gives CASSEEILTPETQYF.

The sample holds a few counts of this clonotype. The V and J genes are TRBV12-3 or TRBV12-4 and TRBJ2-2; D is ambiguous. Trimming stripped 5 bases from V and 1 base from J, with 5 bases between. The CDR3 totals 13 residues. DNA of the CDR3: TGTGCCAGCAGTAGGGTGAACACCGGGGAGCTGTTTTTT. This translates into CASSRVNTGELFF.

As regards this clonotype: A much more abundant neighbour one base away suggests this may be a read error. The chain employs TRBV5-1 and TRBJ2-3, with TRBD1 as a possible D gene (5 bases). This CDR3 has 14 residues. The germline V gene encodes CDR1 SGHRS and CDR2 YFSETQ. V lost 4 bases, J lost 4 bases, and 13 bases lay in between. Here the CDR3 DNA reads TGCGCCAGCAGCACCCACGACAGCGCAGATACGCAGTATTTT. This sequence encodes CASSTHDSADTQYF.

This clonotype was counted a few times. The genes are TRBV10-3 and TRBJ2-7, with a weak D call TRBD2 (6 bases). The CDR3 extends over 15 amino acids. Looked up from germline, CDR1 is ENHRY and CDR2 is SYGVKD. The V end was cut by 2 bases, the J end by 4 bases, with 15 bases between. The CDR3 coding sequence is TGTGCCATCAGTGAGACTGGGCGGGGTGGGTACGAGCAGTACTTC. Its protein product is CAISETGRGGYEQYF.

CDR3 nucleotide sequence: TGTGCCAGCAGCCAGACGGGACAGCCTTACAATGAGCAGTTCTTC. Its translation is CASSQTGQPYNEQFF. The rearrangement links TRBV3-1 to TRBJ2-1; TRBD1 agrees at 7 bases. This CDR3 region has 15 residues. The J segment lost 4 bases and the V segment lost 3 bases, leaving 6 bases of the junction unmatched. CDR1 and CDR2 from the germline V gene are LGHDT and YNNKEL (reference sequence).

The chain carries TRBV10-3 and TRBJ1-1, with unresolved D. The V and J ends lost 2 bases and 8 bases respectively, with 9 bases between them. The germline CDR1 and CDR2 sequences are ENHRY and SYGVKD. The CDR3 extends over 12 amino acids. CDR3 protein: CAISERLTEAFF. The DNA for the CDR3 is TGTGCCATCAGTGAGCGCCTCACCGAAGCTTTCTTT.

This clonotype turned up a few times. The CDR3 loop is CAISESAGSYEQYF. The DNA of the CDR3 is TGTGCCATCAGTGAGTCGGCAGGGTCATACGAGCAGTACTTC. The rearrangement uses TRBV10-3 and TRBJ2-7; D possibly corresponds to TRBD1 (5 bases). Germline V gene data show CDR1 as ENHRY and CDR2 as SYGVKD. Trimming stripped 0 bases from V and 4 bases from J, with 10 bases between. The CDR3 consists of 14 residues.

The genes are TRBV7-9 and TRBJ1-2, with a tentative D call TRBD1 (6 bases). CDR3 size: 15 residues. Trimming took off 5 bases at V and 6 bases at J, with 19 bases between the two ends. Germline V gene data show CDR1 as SEHNR and CDR2 as FQNEAQ (reference sequence). DNA of the CDR3: TGTGCCAGCAGCCCCCATCGGTCCCGGGACAATGGCTACACCTTC. Translating gives CASSPHRSRDNGYTF.

The genes are TRBV9 and TRBJ2-5; the D call may be TRBD1 or TRBD2 (5 bases each). The CDR3 spans 15 residues. Trimming took 4 bases from V and 5 from J, leaving 18 bases between them. Germline CDR1 is SGDLS and CDR2 is YYNGEE. The CDR3 nucleotides are TGTGCCAGCAGCCCCCAGGGAGCAGCTCGCGAGACCCAGTACTTC. It is translated as CASSPQGAARETQYF.

In this sample, this clonotype turned up a few times. The chain carries TRBV20-1 and TRBJ2-1; 8 nucleotides align to TRBD2. J lost 5 bases, V lost 3 bases, and 3 bases had no gene match. Germline CDR1 is DFQATT and CDR2 is SNEGSKA (reference sequence). The CDR3 loop spans 13 amino acids. The CDR3 here is CSASGGANNEQFF. CDR3 DNA sequence: TGCAGTGCTAGCGGGGGGGCTAACAATGAGCAGTTCTTC.

V usage is TRBV27 and J usage is TRBJ2-5, with 7 positions matching TRBD1. Germline V CDR1 and CDR2: MNHEY, SMNVEV (reference sequence). The length of the CDR3 is 14 residues. Trimming cost V 4 bases and J 6 bases; bases outside gene matches: 8. The DNA of the CDR3 is TGTGCCAGCAGTTCACTACAGGGGATACAGACCCAGTACTTC. It translates to CASSSLQGIQTQYF.

V usage is TRBV20-1 and J usage is TRBJ2-1; 9 bases fit TRBD1. Trimming cost V 5 bases and J 3 bases; bases outside gene matches: 5. This CDR3 has 14 amino acids. From germline, CDR1 is DFQATT and CDR2 SNEGSKA (reference sequence). DNA for the CDR3: TGCAGTGCTCCAACGGACAGGGGCTACAATGAGCAGTTCTTC. Amino acids: CSAPTDRGYNEQFF.

This clonotype was seen a few times. This chain uses TRBV14 with TRBJ2-1, with 9 bases that match TRBD1. The CDR3 length is 17 residues. The V gene end was trimmed by 1 base and the J gene end by 0 bases; junction bases not matched to a gene: 4. Germline V gene sequence: CDR1 SGHDN, CDR2 FVKESK. The CDR3 DNA reads as TGTGCCAGCAGCCAAGGGACAGGGGTGAGCTCCTACAATGAGCAGTTCTTC. Its protein is CASSQGTGVSSYNEQFF.

In its sample, this clonotype was seen a few times. The gene calls are TRBV6-5 and TRBJ1-6; D gene ambiguous. Per the germline V gene, CDR1 is MNHEY and CDR2 is SVGAGI. The germline V and J ends were trimmed by 0 bases and 5 bases, with 8 bases remaining between them. The CDR3 length is 15 residues. Written as DNA, the CDR3 is TGTGCCAGCAGTTACTCCCCGCTCGATAATTCACCCCTCCACTTT. This gives the protein CASSYSPLDNSPLHF.

This rearrangement joins TRBV12-3 or TRBV12-4 to TRBJ1-2; no firm D call. Trimming shortened V by 3 bases and J by 5 bases, and 10 bases separated the two germline ends. The CDR3 totals 13 residues. Here the CDR3 DNA reads TGTGCCAGCAGTTTGAGGTCCGTATATGGCTACACCTTC. Translation: CASSLRSVYGYTF.

J is TRBJ1-1 and V is TRBV10-3, with a weak D call TRBD1 (5 bases). CDR3 length: 15 amino acids. Between the trimmed V and J ends, which lost 0 bases and 1 base, there was a span of 9 bases. From germline, CDR1 is ENHRY and CDR2 SYGVKD. The CDR3, as DNA: TGTGCCATCAGTGAGTCGGGGGATCGGAACACTGAAGCTTTCTTT. Translated: CAISESGDRNTEAFF.

This clonotype was observed a handful of times. The genes are TRBV20-1 and TRBJ1-2, with 7 bases that match TRBD1. Germline V gene sequence: CDR1 DFQATT, CDR2 SNEGSKA (reference sequence). This CDR3 contains 16 residues. V shed 6 bases and J 2 bases; nucleotides not matched to a gene: 15. The CDR3 spells CSATKRTGNGNYGYTF. In DNA form, the CDR3 reads TGCAGTGCCACAAAGAGGACAGGAAATGGCAACTATGGCTACACCTTC.

This clonotype was observed a single time. V and J are TRBV7-9 and TRBJ2-1; D gene uncertain. V was trimmed by 5 bases and J by 4 bases, leaving 9 bases between them. Germline loops: CDR1 SEHNR, CDR2 FQNEAQ (reference sequence). The CDR3 loop spans 13 amino acids. CDR3 protein: CASSATQYNEQFF. The CDR3, as DNA: TGTGCCAGCAGCGCGACCCAATACAATGAGCAGTTCTTC. The variable domain in full, completed from reference TRBV7-9 and TRBJ2-1, reads DTGVSQNPRHKITKRGQNVTFRCDPISEHNRLYWYRQTLGQGPEFLTYFQNEAQLEKSRLLSDRFSAERPKGSFSTLEIQRTEQGDSAMYLCASSATQYNEQFFGPGTRLTVL.

The chain carries TRBV5-1 and TRBJ1-2, with D maybe TRBD1 (5 bases). The CDR3 covers 15 residues. The V gene's germline CDR1 is SGHRS and CDR2 YFSETQ. Between the trimmed V and J ends, which lost 0 bases and 6 bases, there was a span of 15 bases. CDR3 in DNA: TGCGCCAGCAGCTTGGCCAAGGTGGGGGAAGATGGCTACACCTTC. It codes for CASSLAKVGEDGYTF.

This rearrangement joins TRBV7-2 to TRBJ2-2; 8 bases line up with TRBD1. With V trimmed by 5 bases and J by 8 bases, 10 bases remained unmatched. This CDR3 has 15 amino acids. CDR1 is SGHTA, CDR2 FQGNSA, per germline. The CDR3 loop is CASSPRTGRIGELFF. CDR3 DNA sequence: TGTGCCAGCAGCCCCCGGACAGGGCGGATAGGGGAGCTGTTTTTT.

The V call is TRBV11-1, the J call TRBJ2-6; unclear D gene. CDR1 and CDR2 from the germline V gene are SGHAT and FQDESV (reference sequence). The CDR3 covers 17 residues. V was shortened by 2 bases and J by 1 base, with 12 bases between the two germline ends. CDR3: CASSLSQRDSGANVLTF. CDR3 nucleotides: TGTGCCAGCAGCTTAAGTCAGAGAGATTCTGGGGCCAACGTCCTGACTTTC.

As concerns this clonotype: Its ends do not fully match the called genes, so a read error is possible. The chain employs TRBV4-2 and TRBJ1-1; D gene unclear. The CDR3 contains 14 residues. CDR1 and CDR2 from the germline V gene are LGHNA and YNFKEQ. As DNA, the CDR3 is TGTGCCAGCAGCCAAGTCGGGAAGAACACTGAGGCTTTCTTT. Its translation is CASSQVGKNTEAFF.

V gene TRBV3-1 combines with J gene TRBJ2-7, with 8 nucleotides matching TRBD2. CDR1 and CDR2 (germline): LGHDT, YNNKEL (reference sequence). J was trimmed by 2 bases and V by 3 bases; bases with no gene match: 3. The CDR3 is made up of 14 amino acids. CDR3 DNA: TGTGCCAGCAGCCAGATAGCGGGGCCCTACGAGCAGTACTTC. It translates to CASSQIAGPYEQYF.

The J gene is TRBJ1-2, the V gene TRBV19, with 10 bases fitting TRBD1. V shed 3 bases and J 7 bases; nucleotides not matched to a gene: 2. The CDR3 is made up of 13 amino acids. Looked up from germline, CDR1 is LNHDA and CDR2 is SQIVND (reference sequence). The CDR3 spells CASSIGTGAGYTF. The DNA of the CDR3 is TGTGCCAGTAGTATCGGGACAGGGGCTGGCTACACCTTC. Using reference TRBV19 and TRBJ1-2 for the parts outside the CDR3, the full variable domain is DGGITQSPKYLFRKEGQNVTLSCEQNLNHDAMYWYRQDPGQGLRLIYYSQIVNDFQKGDIAEGYSVSREKKESFPLTVTSAQKNPTAFYLCASSIGTGAGYTFGSGTRLTVV.